Shown below are 16 T cell receptor beta chains from a single sample sequenced in a study of technical replicates of blood from a few donors. TCRdb keeps only in-frame clones here, not all; method: immunoSEQ multiplex PCR. Of about 99,000 clones in the sample, around 95% were seen once. The sample consisted of T cells isolated from PBMCs. The receptors come from a human donor in good health.

This clone has only one observation. The chain couples TRBV30 to TRBJ1-6; TRBD1 aligns across 9 bases. CDR1 is GTSNPN, CDR2 SVGIG, per germline (reference sequence). With 2 bases clipped from V and 14 bases from J, the junction kept 7 bases outside the gene matches. This CDR3 is 13 amino acids long. CDR3 DNA: TGTGCCTGGAGTTACCGGACAGGGGATACCCTCCACTTT. This encodes CAWSYRTGDTLHF.

CDR3 in amino acids: CASRDYHYEQYF. CDR3 nucleotides: TGTGCCAGCAGAGACTATCACTACGAGCAGTACTTC. V and J are TRBV6-6 and TRBJ2-7; weak D call: TRBD2 (5 bases). There are 12 residues in the CDR3. Germline V lookup: CDR1 MNHNY, CDR2 SVGAGI (reference sequence). Trimming left V 6 bases short and J 3 bases short, with 9 bases between.

V gene TRBV28 combines with J gene TRBJ2-7; 8 nucleotides align to TRBD1. Losses at the gene ends were 5 bases for V and 0 bases for J; bases not matched to a gene: 12. Germline lookup yields CDR1 MDHEN and CDR2 SYDVKM. The CDR3 consists of 17 residues. The CDR3 loop reads CASSANRDRGFSYEQYF. CDR3 DNA: TGTGCCAGCAGTGCAAATCGAGACAGGGGTTTCTCCTACGAGCAGTACTTC. The whole variable domain, remainder taken from reference TRBV28 and TRBJ2-7, is DVKVTQSSRYLVKRTGEKVFLECVQDMDHENMFWYRQDPGLGLRLIYFSYDVKMKEKGDIPEGYSVSREKKERFSLILESASTNQTSMYLCASSANRDRGFSYEQYFGPGTRLTVT.

With regard to this clone: One end of the junction fails to match germline, which may point to a read error. The rearrangement links TRBV7-7 to TRBJ2-5; 15 bases agree with TRBD2. Germline assignment: CDR1 SSHAT and CDR2 FNYEAQ (reference sequence). This CDR3 has 16 amino acids. CDR3 residues: CASSSGLAGGRETQYF. For the CDR3, the DNA is TGTGCTAGCAGCTCCGGACTAGCGGGGGGGCGGGAGACCCAGTACTTC. Supplemented by reference TRBV7-7 and TRBJ2-5, the full variable domain reads GAGVSQSPRYKVTKRGQDVTLRCDPISSHATLYWYQQALGQGPEFLTYFNYEAQPDKSGLPSDRFSAERPEGSISTLTIQRTEQRDSAMYRCASSSGLAGGRETQYFGPGTRLLVL.

This rearrangement joins TRBV9 to TRBJ2-1; 16 nucleotides align to TRBD2. This CDR3 contains 17 residues. V lost 1 base, J lost 7 bases, and 5 bases stayed unmatched. Per germline, CDR1 SGDLS and CDR2 YYNGEE. As DNA, the CDR3 is TGTGCCAGCAGCGTATTGGGGACTAGCGGGAGGGGGAATGAGCAGTTCTTC. It translates to CASSVLGTSGRGNEQFF.

This chain links TRBV15 with TRBJ1-2; tentatively, D is TRBD1 (6 bases). The CDR3 is made up of 12 amino acids. V dropped 10 bases and J dropped 4 bases, with 13 bases sitting between them. Per germline, CDR1 LNHNV and CDR2 YYDKDF (reference sequence). In DNA, the CDR3 is TGTGCCAGTCCACAGGGACCCTATGGCTACACCTTC. Translating it yields CASPQGPYGYTF.

The chain is built from TRBV30 and TRBJ2-7; 7 bases agree with TRBD2. This CDR3 is 14 amino acids long. The V segment lost 1 base and the J segment 3 bases; nucleotides outside the gene matches: 6. Germline-derived CDR1 and CDR2 are GTSNPN and SVGIG (reference sequence). CDR3 sequence (DNA): TGTGCCTGGAGTGCAGCGGGATCCAACTACGAGCAGTACTTC. This gives the protein CAWSAAGSNYEQYF.

This rearrangement joins TRBV9 to TRBJ2-5; possibly TRBD1 for D (6 bases). Germline V CDR1 and CDR2: SGDLS, YYNGEE. This CDR3 has 16 amino acids. The V end lost 0 bases, the J end lost 5 bases, and 17 bases lay between the germline ends. CDR3 coding DNA: TGTGCCAGCAGCGTAGAGGGGCAGGGGTCGTGGGAGACCCAGTACTTC. Its protein product is CASSVEGQGSWETQYF.

The chain carries TRBV19 and TRBJ1-5; 9 nucleotides align to TRBD1. CDR3 length equals 20 residues. Losses at the gene ends were 7 bases for V and 0 bases for J; bases not matched to a gene: 19. Germline CDR1 and CDR2: LNHDA and SQIVND (reference sequence). The CDR3 DNA reads TGTGCCAGTATTCGACTCAGGGGGACAGGGATCATCTATAGCAATCAGCCCCAGCATTTT. This encodes CASIRLRGTGIIYSNQPQHF.

Regarding this clone: The junction differs from germline at one of its ends, possibly a read error. This chain joins TRBV18 and TRBJ2-5; no definite D call. CDR1 is KGHSH and CDR2 is LQKENI in the germline V gene. The CDR3 extends over 14 amino acids. The CDR3 region is CASSSPNKQETQYF. For the CDR3, the DNA is TGTGCCAGCTCATCACCAAATAAACAAGAGACCCAGTACTTC. The full variable domain, rest sourced from reference TRBV18 and TRBJ2-5, is NAGVMQNPRHLVRRRGQEARLRCSPMKGHSHVYWYRQLPEEGLKFMVYLQKENIIDESGMPKERFSAEFPKEGPSILRIQQVVRGDSAAYFCASSSPNKQETQYFGPGTRLLVL.

The rearrangement uses TRBV2 and TRBJ2-7, with 9 bases aligning to TRBD1. The CDR3 length is 17 residues. V lost 5 bases, J lost 5 bases, and 16 bases stayed unmatched. Germline V lookup: CDR1 SNHLY, CDR2 FYNNEI. Here the CDR3 DNA reads TGTGCCAGCAGTAAAGTACAACCGGGACAGGGTCCCCACGAGCAGTACTTC. Translated: CASSKVQPGQGPHEQYF.

The V gene is TRBV6-1, the J gene TRBJ1-1; maybe TRBD1 (6 bases). V lost 2 bases, J lost 4 bases, and 8 bases lay in between. Germline assignment: CDR1 MNHNS and CDR2 SASEGT. The CDR3 sequence is 13 residues long. The CDR3 sequence: CASSEQGSTEAFF. CDR3 nucleotide sequence: TGTGCCAGCAGTGAACAGGGGAGCACTGAAGCTTTCTTT.

The rearrangement uses TRBV19 and TRBJ1-1; D remains unclear. This CDR3 contains 13 residues. The germline V and J ends were trimmed by 5 bases and 2 bases, with 9 bases remaining between them. Germline CDR1 LNHDA, CDR2 SQIVND (reference sequence). The CDR3: CASSYSLNTEAFF. CDR3 nucleotide sequence: TGTGCCAGTAGTTACAGTCTTAACACTGAAGCTTTCTTT. The variable domain in full, completed from reference TRBV19 and TRBJ1-1, reads DGGITQSPKYLFRKEGQNVTLSCEQNLNHDAMYWYRQDPGQGLRLIYYSQIVNDFQKGDIAEGYSVSREKKESFPLTVTSAQKNPTAFYLCASSYSLNTEAFFGQGTRLTVV.

The chain has TRBV2 and TRBJ1-1; D gene unclear. From germline, CDR1 is SNHLY and CDR2 FYNNEI. The CDR3 spans 14 residues. Trimming took off 7 bases at V and 4 bases at J, with 16 bases between the two ends. The CDR3 DNA reads as TGTGCCAGCACTATTGGCGGGCGGGTCACTGAAGCTTTCTTT. The encoded protein is CASTIGGRVTEAFF.

The chain links TRBV5-1 to TRBJ2-5; D uncertain. V lost 0 bases and J 5 bases, leaving 14 bases between the germline ends. Germline CDR1 SGHRS, CDR2 YFSETQ. This CDR3 is built from 15 residues. CDR3: CASSLAAVKSETQYF. The CDR3 DNA follows: TGCGCCAGCAGCTTGGCTGCGGTCAAGAGCGAGACCCAGTACTTC.

This chain joins TRBV6-1 and TRBJ1-4; 7 bases map to TRBD1. Germline-derived CDR1 and CDR2 are MNHNS and SASEGT. After removal of 3 bases from V and 8 bases from J, the junction contained 6 bases not matched to a gene. The CDR3 has 14 amino acids. The CDR3, as DNA: TGTGCCAGCAGTGACGACAGGGCGGGCGAAAAACTGTTTTTT. Its translation is CASSDDRAGEKLFF.